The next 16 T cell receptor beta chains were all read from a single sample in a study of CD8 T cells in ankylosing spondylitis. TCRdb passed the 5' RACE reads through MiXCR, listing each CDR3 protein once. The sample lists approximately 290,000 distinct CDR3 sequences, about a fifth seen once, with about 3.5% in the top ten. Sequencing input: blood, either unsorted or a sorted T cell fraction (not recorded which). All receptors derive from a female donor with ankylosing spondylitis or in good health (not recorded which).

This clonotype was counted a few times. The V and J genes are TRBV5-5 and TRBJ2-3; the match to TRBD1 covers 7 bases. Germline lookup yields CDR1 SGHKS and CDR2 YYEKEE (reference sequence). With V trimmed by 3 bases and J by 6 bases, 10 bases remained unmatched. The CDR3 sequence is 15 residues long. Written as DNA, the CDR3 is TGTGCCAGCAGCTCCGGACAGGCTTTGGCGGATACGCAGTATTTT. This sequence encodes CASSSGQALADTQYF.

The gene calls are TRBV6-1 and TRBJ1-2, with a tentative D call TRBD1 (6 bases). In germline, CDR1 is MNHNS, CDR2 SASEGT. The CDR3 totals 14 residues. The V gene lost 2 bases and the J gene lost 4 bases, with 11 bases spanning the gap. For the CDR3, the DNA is TGTGCCAGCAGTGAACAGGGGATAACCTATGGCTACACCTTC. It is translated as CASSEQGITYGYTF.

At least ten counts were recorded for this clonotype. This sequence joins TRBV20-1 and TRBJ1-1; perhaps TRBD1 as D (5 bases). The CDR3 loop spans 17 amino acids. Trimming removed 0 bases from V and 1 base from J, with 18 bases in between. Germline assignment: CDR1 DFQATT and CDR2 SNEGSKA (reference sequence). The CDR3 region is CSARDPSRGTPNTEAFF. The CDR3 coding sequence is TGCAGTGCTAGAGATCCCAGCCGAGGGACTCCGAACACTGAAGCTTTCTTT.

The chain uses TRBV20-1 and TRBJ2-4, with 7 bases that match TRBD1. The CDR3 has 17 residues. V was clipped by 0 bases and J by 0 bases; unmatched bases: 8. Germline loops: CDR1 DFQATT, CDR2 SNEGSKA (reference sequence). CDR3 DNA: TGCAGTGCTAGAGAGGGGCAGGGGGTGAGAGCCAAAAACATTCAGTACTTC. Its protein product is CSAREGQGVRAKNIQYF.

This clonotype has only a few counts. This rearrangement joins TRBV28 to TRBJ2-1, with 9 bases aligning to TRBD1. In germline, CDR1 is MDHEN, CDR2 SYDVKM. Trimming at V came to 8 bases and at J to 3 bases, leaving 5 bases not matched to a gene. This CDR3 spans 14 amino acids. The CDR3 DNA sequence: TGTGCCAGCCGACGACAGGGGGTCTACAATGAGCAGTTCTTC. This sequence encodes CASRRQGVYNEQFF.

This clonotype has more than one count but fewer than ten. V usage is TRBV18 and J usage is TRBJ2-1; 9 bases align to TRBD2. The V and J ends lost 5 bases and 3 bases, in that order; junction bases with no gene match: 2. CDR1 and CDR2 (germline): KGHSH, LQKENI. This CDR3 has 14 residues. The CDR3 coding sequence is TGTGCCAGCTCAAAAGCGGGAGGCTACAATGAGCAGTTCTTC. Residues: CASSKAGGYNEQFF. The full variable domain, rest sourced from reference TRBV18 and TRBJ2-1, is NAGVMQNPRHLVRRRGQEARLRCSPMKGHSHVYWYRQLPEEGLKFMVYLQKENIIDESGMPKERFSAEFPKEGPSILRIQQVVRGDSAAYFCASSKAGGYNEQFFGPGTRLTVL.

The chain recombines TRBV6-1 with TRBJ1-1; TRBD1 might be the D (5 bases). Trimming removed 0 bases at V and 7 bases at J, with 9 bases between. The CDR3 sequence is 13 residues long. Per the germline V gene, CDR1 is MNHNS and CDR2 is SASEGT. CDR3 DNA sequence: TGTGCCAGCAGTGAAGCCCCCCAGGGTGAAGCTTTCTTT. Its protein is CASSEAPQGEAFF.

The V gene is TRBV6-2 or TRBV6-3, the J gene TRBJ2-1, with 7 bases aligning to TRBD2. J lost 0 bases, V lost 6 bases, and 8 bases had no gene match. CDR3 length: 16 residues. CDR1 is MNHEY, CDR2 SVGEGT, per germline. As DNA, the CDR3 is TGTGCCAGCAGGGAAGTAGCGGGCCTCTCCTACAATGAGCAGTTCTTC. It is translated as CASREVAGLSYNEQFF.

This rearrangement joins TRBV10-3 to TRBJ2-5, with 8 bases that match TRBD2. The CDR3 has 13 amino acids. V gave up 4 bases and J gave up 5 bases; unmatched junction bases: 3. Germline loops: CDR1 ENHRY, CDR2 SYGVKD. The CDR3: CAISAGGGETQYF. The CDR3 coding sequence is TGTGCCATCAGTGCCGGGGGGGGGGAGACCCAGTACTTC.

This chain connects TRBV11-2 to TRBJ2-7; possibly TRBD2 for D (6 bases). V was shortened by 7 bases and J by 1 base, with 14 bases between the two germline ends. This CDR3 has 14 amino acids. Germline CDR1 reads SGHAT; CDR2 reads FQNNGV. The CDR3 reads CASTGTASSYEQYF. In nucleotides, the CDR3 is TGTGCCAGCACCGGGACTGCCAGTTCCTACGAGCAGTACTTC.

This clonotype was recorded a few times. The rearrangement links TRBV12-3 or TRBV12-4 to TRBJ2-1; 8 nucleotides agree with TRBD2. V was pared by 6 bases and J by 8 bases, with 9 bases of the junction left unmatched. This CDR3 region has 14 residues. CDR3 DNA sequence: TGTGCCAGCAGGGGACCAAGCGGGAGCCATGAGCAGTTCTTC. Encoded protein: CASRGPSGSHEQFF.

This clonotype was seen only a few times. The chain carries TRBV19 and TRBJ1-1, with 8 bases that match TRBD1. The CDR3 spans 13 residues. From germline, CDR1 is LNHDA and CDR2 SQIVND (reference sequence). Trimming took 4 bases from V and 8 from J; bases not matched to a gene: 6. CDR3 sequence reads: CASSRDRTGEAFF. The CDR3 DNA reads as TGTGCCAGTAGTAGGGACCGGACAGGGGAAGCTTTCTTT.

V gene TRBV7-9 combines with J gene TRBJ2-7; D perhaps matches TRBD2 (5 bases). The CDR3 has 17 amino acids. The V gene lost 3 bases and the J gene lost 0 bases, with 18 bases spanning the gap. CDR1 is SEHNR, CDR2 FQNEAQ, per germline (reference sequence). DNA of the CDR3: TGTGCCAGCAGCTTGCCCAAGGAGGAGATTTACTCCTACGAGCAGTACTTC. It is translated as CASSLPKEEIYSYEQYF.

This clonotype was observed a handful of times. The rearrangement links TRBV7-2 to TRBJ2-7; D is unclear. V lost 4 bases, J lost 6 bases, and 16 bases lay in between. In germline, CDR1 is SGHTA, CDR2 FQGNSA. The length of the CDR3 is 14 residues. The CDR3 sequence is CASSSTNPPGEQYF. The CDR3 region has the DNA TGTGCCAGCAGCTCAACTAATCCTCCAGGCGAGCAGTACTTC. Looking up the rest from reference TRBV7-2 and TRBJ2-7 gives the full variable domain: GAGVSQSPSNKVTEKGKDVELRCDPISGHTALYWYRQSLGQGLEFLIYFQGNSAPDKSGLPSDRFSAERTGGSVSTLTIQRTQQEDSAVYLCASSSTNPPGEQYFGPGTRLTVT.

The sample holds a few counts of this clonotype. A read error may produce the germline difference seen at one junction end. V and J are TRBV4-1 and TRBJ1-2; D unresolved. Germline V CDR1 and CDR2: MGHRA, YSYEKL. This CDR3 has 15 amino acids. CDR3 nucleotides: TGCGCCAGCAGCCAAGAAGCGTCGTCAGACTATCGCTACACCTTC. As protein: CASSQEASSDYRYTF.

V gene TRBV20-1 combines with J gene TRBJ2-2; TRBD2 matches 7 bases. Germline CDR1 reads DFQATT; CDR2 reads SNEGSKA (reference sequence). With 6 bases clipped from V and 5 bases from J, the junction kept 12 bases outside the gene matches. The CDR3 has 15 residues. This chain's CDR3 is CSASVGLPPTGELFF. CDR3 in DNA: TGCAGTGCCTCAGTGGGACTACCTCCAACCGGGGAGCTGTTTTTT.